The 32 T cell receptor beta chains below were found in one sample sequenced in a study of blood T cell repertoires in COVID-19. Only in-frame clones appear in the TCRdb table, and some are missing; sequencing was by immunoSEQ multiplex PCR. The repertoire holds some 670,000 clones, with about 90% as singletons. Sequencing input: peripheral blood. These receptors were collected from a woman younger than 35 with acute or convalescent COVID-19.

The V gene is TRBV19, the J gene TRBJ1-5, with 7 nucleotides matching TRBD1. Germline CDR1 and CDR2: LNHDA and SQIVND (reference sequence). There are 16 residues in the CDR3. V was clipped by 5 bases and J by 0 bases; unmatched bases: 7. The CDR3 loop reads CASSGRTGVSNQPQHF. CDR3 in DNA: TGTGCCAGTAGTGGGAGAACAGGGGTTAGCAATCAGCCCCAGCATTTT.

CDR3 residues: CASSSRDSRSDTQYF. CDR3 DNA: TGTGCCAGCAGCTCCCGGGACTCCCGCTCAGATACGCAGTATTTT. The chain has TRBV9 and TRBJ2-3; D might be TRBD2 (6 bases). V gave up 4 bases and J gave up 4 bases, with 16 bases separating them. The germline V gene encodes CDR1 SGDLS and CDR2 YYNGEE. CDR3 size: 15 residues.

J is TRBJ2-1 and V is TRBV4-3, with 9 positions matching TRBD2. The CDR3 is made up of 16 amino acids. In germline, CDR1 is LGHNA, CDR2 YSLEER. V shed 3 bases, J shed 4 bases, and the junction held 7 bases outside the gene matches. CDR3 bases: TGCGCCAGCAGCCACCCCAGGAGCGGGGGGTACAATGAGCAGTTCTTC. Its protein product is CASSHPRSGGYNEQFF.

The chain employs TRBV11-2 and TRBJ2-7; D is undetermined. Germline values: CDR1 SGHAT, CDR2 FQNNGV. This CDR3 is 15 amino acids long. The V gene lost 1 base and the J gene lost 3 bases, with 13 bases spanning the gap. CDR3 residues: CASSLAVFGVYEQYF. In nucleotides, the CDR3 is TGTGCCAGCAGCTTAGCAGTCTTTGGTGTCTACGAGCAGTACTTC.

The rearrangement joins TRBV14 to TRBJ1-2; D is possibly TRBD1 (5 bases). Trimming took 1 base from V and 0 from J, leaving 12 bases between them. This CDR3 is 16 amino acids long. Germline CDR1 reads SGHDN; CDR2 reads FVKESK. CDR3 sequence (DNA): TGTGCCAGCAGCCAAGGTTGGGGGGATGCTAACTATGGCTACACCTTC. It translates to CASSQGWGDANYGYTF.

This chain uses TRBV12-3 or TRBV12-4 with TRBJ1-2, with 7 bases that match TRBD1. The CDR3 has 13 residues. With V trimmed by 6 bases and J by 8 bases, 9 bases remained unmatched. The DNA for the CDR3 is TGTGCCAGCAGCCCGACAGGGTGGGAAGGCTACACCTTC. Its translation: CASSPTGWEGYTF.

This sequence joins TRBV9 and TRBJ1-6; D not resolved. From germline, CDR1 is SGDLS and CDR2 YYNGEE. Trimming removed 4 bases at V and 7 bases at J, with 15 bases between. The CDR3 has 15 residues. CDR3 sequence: CASSSRDSRNSPLHF. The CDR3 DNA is TGTGCCAGCAGCTCGAGGGATAGTCGGAATTCACCCCTCCACTTT.

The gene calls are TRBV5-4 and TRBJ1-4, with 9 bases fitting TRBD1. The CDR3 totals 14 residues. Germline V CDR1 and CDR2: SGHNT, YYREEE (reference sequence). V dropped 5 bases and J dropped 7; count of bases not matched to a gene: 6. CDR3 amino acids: CASRNGTGSEKLFF. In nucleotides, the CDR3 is TGTGCCAGCAGGAACGGGACAGGGAGTGAAAAACTGTTTTTT.

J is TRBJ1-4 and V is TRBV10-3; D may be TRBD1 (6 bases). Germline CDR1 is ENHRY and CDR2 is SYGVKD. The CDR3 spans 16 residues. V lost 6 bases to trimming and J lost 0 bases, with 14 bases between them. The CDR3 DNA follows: TGTGCCATCAGCAGGGGAGATGGTCCAACTAATGAAAAACTGTTTTTT. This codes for CAISRGDGPTNEKLFF.

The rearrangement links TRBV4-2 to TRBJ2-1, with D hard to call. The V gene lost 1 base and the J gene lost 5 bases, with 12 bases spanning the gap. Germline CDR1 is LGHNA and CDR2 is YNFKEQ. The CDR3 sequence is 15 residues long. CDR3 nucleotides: TGTGCCAGCAGCCAAGGCCCTGCTACTAACAATGAGCAGTTCTTC. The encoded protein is CASSQGPATNNEQFF.

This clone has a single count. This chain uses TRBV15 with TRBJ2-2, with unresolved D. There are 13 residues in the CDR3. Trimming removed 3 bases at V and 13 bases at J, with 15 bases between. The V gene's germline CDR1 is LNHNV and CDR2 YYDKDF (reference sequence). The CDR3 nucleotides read TGTGCCACCAGCAGCTACTTGAGTACTGGGCTGTTTTTT. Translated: CATSSYLSTGLFF.

DNA for the CDR3: TGTGCCAGCAGTCCCGGAGACAGGGGTAATTCACCCCTCCACTTT. Its translation is CASSPGDRGNSPLHF. This chain connects TRBV27 to TRBJ1-6, with 8 bases identical to TRBD1. Germline V lookup: CDR1 MNHEY, CDR2 SMNVEV (reference sequence). V was pared by 5 bases and J by 6 bases, with 6 bases of the junction left unmatched. This CDR3 is built from 15 residues.

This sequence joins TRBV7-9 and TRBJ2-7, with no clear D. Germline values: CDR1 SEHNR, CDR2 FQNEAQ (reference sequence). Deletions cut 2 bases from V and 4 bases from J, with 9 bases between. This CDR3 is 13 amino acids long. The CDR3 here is CASSLPSRYEQYF. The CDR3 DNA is TGTGCCAGCAGCTTACCCAGCAGGTACGAGCAGTACTTC.

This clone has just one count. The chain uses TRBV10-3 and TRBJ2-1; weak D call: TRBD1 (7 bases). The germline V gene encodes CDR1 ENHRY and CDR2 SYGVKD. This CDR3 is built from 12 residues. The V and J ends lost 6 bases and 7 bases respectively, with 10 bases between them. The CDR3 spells CAIREGANEQFF. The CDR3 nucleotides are TGTGCCATCAGGGAGGGGGCAAATGAGCAGTTCTTC.

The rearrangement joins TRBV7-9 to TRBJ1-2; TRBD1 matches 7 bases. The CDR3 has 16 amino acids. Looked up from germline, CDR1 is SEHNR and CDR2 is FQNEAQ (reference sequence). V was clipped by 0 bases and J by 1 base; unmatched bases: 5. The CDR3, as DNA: TGTGCCAGCAGCTTAGCGGGGGACAGACTTAACTATGGCTACACCTTC. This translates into CASSLAGDRLNYGYTF.

The CDR3 region has the DNA TGTGCCAGCAGCGTAGCTGAACGGGGGACTGAAGCTTTCTTT. Translation gives CASSVAERGTEAFF. The V call is TRBV9, the J call TRBJ1-1; weak D call: TRBD1 (5 bases). CDR1 is SGDLS, CDR2 YYNGEE, per germline. The CDR3 contains 14 residues. Trimming left V 0 bases short and J 5 bases short, with 11 bases between.

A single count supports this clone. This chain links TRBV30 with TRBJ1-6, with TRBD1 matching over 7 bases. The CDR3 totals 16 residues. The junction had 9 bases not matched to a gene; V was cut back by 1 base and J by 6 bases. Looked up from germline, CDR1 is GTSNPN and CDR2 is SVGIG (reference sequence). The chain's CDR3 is CAWSAKGATPNSPLHF. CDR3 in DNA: TGTGCCTGGAGTGCCAAGGGGGCTACCCCTAATTCACCCCTCCACTTT.

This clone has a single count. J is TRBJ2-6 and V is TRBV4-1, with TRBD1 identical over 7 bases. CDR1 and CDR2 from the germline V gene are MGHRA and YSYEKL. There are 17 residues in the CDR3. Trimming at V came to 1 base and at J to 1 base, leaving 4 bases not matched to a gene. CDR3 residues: CASSQGQGRSGANVLTF. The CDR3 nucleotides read TGCGCCAGCAGCCAAGGACAGGGCAGGTCTGGGGCCAACGTCCTGACTTTC.

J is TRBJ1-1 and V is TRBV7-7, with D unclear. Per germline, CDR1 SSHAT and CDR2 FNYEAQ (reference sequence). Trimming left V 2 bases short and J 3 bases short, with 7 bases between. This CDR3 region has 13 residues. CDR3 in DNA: TGTGCCAGCAGCTTAACAGAGTACACTGAAGCTTTCTTT. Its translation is CASSLTEYTEAFF.

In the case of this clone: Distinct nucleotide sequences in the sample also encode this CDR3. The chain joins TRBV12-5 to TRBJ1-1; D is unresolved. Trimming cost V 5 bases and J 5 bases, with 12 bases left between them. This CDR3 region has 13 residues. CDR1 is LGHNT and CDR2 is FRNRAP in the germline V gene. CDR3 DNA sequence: TGTGCTAGTGGTCCCCCGGGTGGAACTGAAGCTTTCTTT. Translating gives CASGPPGGTEAFF.

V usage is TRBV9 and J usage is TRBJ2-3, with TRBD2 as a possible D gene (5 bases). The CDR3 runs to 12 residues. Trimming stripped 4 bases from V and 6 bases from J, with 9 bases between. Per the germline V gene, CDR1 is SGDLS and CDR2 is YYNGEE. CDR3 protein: CASSPWEDTQYF. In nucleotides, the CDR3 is TGTGCCAGCAGCCCCTGGGAGGATACGCAGTATTTT.

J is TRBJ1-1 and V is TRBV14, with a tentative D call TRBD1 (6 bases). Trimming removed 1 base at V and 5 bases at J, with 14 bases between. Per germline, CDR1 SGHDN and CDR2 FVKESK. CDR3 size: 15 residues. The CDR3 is CASSQAWGGGTEAFF. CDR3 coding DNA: TGTGCCAGCAGCCAAGCATGGGGAGGGGGGACTGAAGCTTTCTTT.

The CDR3 region is CASSPTHLGSSYNSPLHF. CDR3 in DNA: TGCGCCAGCAGCCCTACCCATTTGGGGAGCTCCTATAATTCACCCCTCCACTTT. V and J are TRBV4-1 and TRBJ1-6; D is unresolved. Germline V gene data show CDR1 as MGHRA and CDR2 as YSYEKL. Trimming took 4 bases from V and 0 from J, leaving 16 bases between them. The CDR3 contains 18 residues.

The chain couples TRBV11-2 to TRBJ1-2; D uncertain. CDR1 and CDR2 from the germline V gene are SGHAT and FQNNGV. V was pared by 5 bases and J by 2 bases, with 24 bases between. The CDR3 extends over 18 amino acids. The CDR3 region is CASSAGSFLNKLNYGYTF. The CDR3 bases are TGTGCCAGCAGCGCTGGTTCGTTCCTTAACAAATTAAACTATGGCTACACCTTC.

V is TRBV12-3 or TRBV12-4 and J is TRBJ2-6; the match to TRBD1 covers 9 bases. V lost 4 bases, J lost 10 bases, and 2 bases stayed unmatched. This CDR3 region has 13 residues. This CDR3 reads CASSSGQGNVLTF. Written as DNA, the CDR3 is TGTGCCAGCAGTTCGGGACAGGGTAACGTCCTGACTTTC.

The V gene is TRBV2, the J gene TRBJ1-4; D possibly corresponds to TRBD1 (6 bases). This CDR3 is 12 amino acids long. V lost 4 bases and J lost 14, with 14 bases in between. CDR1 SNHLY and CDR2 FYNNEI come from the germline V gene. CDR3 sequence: CASSAIKGVLFF. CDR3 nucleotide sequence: TGTGCCAGCAGTGCTATCAAGGGGGTTCTGTTTTTT.

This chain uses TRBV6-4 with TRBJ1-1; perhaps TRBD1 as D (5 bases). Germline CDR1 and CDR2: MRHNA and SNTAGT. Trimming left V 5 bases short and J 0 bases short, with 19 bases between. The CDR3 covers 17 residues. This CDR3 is CASSTGVPAKLNTEAFF. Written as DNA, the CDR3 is TGTGCCAGCAGTACAGGCGTCCCGGCTAAATTGAACACTGAAGCTTTCTTT.

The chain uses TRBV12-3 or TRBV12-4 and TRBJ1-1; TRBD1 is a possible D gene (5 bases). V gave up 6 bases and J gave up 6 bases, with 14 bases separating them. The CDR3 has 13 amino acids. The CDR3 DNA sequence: TGTGCCAGCAGCGCATGGGGGGTACCTGAAGCTTTCTTT. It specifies CASSAWGVPEAFF.

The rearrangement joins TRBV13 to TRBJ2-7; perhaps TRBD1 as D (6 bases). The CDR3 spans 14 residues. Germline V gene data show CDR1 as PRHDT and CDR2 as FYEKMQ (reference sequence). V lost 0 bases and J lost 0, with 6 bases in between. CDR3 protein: CASSLGGASYEQYF. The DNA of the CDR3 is TGTGCCAGCAGCTTAGGGGGGGCCTCCTACGAGCAGTACTTC.

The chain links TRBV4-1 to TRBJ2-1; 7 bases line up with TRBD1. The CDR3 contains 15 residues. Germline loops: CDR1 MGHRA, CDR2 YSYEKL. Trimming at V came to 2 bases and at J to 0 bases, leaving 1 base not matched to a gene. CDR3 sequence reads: CASSQRDSSYNEQFF. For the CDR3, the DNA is TGCGCCAGCAGCCAAAGGGACAGCTCCTACAATGAGCAGTTCTTC.

CDR3 sequence (DNA): TGTGCCAGCAGCGCGGGACTCGGCTCTGGGGCCAACGTCCTGACTTTC. Amino acid sequence: CASSAGLGSGANVLTF. This sequence joins TRBV7-7 and TRBJ2-6; D possibly corresponds to TRBD2 (6 bases). V dropped 5 bases and J dropped 0 bases, with 11 bases sitting between them. Per the germline V gene, CDR1 is SSHAT and CDR2 is FNYEAQ (reference sequence). The CDR3 is 16 amino acids.

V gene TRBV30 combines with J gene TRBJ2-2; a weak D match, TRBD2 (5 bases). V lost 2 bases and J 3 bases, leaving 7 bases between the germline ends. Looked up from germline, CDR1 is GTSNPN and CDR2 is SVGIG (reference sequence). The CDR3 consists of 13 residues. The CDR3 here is CAWSRGYTGELFF. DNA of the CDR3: TGTGCCTGGAGTCGAGGGTACACCGGGGAGCTGTTTTTT.